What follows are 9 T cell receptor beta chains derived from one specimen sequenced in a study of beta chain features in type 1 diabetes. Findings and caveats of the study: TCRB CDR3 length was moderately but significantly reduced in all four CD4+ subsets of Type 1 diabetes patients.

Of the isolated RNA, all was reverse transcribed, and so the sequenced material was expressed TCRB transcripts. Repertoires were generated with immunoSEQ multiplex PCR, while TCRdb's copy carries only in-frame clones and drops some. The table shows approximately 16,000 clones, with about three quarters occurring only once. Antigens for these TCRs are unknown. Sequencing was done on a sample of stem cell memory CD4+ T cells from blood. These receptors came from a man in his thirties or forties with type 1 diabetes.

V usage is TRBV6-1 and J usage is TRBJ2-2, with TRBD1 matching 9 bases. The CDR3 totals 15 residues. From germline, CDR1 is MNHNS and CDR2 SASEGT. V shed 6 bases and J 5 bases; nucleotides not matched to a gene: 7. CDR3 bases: TGTGCCAGCAGGAACGGGGGACAGGGAACCGGGGAGCTGTTTTTT. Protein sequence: CASRNGGQGTGELFF.

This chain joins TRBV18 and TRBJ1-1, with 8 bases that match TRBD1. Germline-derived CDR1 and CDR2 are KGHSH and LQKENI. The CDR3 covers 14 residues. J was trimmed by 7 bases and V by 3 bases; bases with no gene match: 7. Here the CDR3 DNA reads TGTGCCAGCTCACCGGGCTTACAGGGGGTTGAAGCTTTCTTT. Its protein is CASSPGLQGVEAFF.

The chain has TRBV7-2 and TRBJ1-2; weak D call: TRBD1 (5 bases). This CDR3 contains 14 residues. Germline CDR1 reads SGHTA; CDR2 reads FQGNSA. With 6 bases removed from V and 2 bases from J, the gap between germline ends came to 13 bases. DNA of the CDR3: TGTGCCAGCAGTGACAGAGAAGTCAACTATGGCTACACCTTC. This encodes CASSDREVNYGYTF.

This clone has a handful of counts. Here the CDR3 reads CSVLGTGAPDTQYF. The CDR3 nucleotides read TGCAGCGTTCTAGGGACAGGAGCTCCAGATACGCAGTATTTT. The rearrangement uses TRBV29-1 and TRBJ2-3; 8 bases align to TRBD1. The CDR3 has 14 residues. Germline CDR1 SQVTM, CDR2 ANQGSEA. The V gene end was trimmed by 5 bases and the J gene end by 4 bases; junction bases not matched to a gene: 8.

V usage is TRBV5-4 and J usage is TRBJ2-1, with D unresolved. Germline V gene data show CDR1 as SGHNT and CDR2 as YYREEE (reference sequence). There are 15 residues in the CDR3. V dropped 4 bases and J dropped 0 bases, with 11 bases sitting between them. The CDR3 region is CASSPTLSSYNEQFF. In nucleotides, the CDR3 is TGTGCCAGCAGCCCAACCCTGAGCTCCTACAATGAGCAGTTCTTC.

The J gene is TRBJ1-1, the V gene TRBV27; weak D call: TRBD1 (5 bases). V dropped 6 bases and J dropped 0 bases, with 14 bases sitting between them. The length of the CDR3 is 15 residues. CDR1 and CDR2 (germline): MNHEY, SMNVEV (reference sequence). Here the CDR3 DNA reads TGTGCCAGCAGAGGTAGGTGGGGCATGAACACTGAAGCTTTCTTT. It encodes CASRGRWGMNTEAFF.

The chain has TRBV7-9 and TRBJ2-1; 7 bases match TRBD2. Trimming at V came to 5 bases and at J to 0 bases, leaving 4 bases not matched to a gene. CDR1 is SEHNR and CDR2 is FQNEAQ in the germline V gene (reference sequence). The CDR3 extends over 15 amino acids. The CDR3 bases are TGTGCCAGCAGCGAGCGGGGAAGCTCCTACAATGAGCAGTTCTTC. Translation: CASSERGSSYNEQFF.

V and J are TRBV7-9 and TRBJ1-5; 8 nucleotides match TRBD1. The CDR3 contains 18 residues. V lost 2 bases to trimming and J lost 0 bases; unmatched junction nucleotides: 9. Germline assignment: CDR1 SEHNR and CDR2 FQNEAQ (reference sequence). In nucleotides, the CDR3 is TGTGCCAGCAGCTTAACGCAGGGGGCACAATATAGCAATCAGCCCCAGCATTTT. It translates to CASSLTQGAQYSNQPQHF.

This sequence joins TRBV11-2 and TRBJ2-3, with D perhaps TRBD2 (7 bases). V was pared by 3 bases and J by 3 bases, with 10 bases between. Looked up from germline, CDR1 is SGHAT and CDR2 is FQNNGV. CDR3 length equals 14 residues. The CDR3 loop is CASSFGGLTDTQYF. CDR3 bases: TGTGCCAGCAGCTTCGGGGGGCTGACAGATACGCAGTATTTT.